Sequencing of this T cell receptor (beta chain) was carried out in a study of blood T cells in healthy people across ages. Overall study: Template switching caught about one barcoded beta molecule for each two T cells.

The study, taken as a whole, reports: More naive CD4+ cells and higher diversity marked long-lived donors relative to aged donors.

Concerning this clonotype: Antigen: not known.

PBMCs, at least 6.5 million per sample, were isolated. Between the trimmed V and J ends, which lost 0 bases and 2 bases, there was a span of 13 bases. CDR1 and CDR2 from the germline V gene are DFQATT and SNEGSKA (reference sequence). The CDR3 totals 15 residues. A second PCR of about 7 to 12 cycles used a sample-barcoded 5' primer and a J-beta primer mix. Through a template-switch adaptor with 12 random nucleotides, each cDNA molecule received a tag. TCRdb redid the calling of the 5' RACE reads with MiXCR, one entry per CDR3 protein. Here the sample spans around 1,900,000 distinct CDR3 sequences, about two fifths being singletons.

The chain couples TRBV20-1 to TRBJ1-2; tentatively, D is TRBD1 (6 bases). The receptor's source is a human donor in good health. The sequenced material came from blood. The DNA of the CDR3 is TGCAGTGCTAGAGAGACGGACAGCCAGAACTATGGCTACACCTTC. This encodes CSARETDSQNYGYTF.